The rows below give T cell receptor beta chains drawn from one sample of a study of T cell responses to AZD1222 COVID-19 vaccine. The table came from immunoSEQ multiplex PCR; TCRdb's copy has only in-frame clones and leaves some out. The sample contains 150,000 to 250,000 clones, 80% to 95% of which appear only once. The sequencing used peripheral blood, collected 28 days after the second AZD1222 dose. These receptors were collected from an adult who received the AZD1222 COVID-19 vaccine. Each CDR3 is given without its conserved first and last residue.

V,CDR3
TRBV5-5,ASSFSSGRYEQY
TRBV4-1,ASSRPDINYGYT
TRBV7-2,ASSPQGGLADNEQF
TRBV4-1,ASSPTLGGNTEAF
TRBV18,ASSPPSTGGEKY
TRBV6-1,ASSEVRMLRNTIY
TRBV7-2,ASSYGQNQPQH
TRBV5-1,ASRFGQGSGETQY
TRBV18,ASSPTAGGGGNQPQH
TRBV7-9,ASSLPIHTQY
TRBV7-9,ASSPPGGSPLH
TRBV5-8,ASSSAGFGYT
TRBV6-5,ASNIGDRGSAGYT
TRBV30,AWGLPGQGQQPQH
TRBV3-1/TRBV3-2,ASSLARGAYEQY
TRBV7-9,ASSLDSHRARLSNQPQH
TRBV19,ASSKGFGELF
TRBV7-9,ASSLATGGLGNTIY
TRBV2,ASSEGGTLGGYT
TRBV12-5,ASGEGQGLYEQY
TRBV5-1,ASSFGTLQETQY
TRBV4-2,ASSQDLGLGRVGEKLF
TRBV5-4,ASSLFGTGAHESN
TRBV9,ASSVGGTGELF
TRBV18,ASSPLGGADQPQH
TRBV10-2,ASSGQALEPQH